A selection of T cell receptor beta chains follows, all from one sample in a study of regulatory T cells in long-lasting Graves disease. MiXCR was run by TCRdb on the multiplex PCR reads, yielding one entry per CDR3 protein. The sample has 400,000 to 450,000 distinct CDR3 sequences, approximately 15% seen once. These data also featured in a second study, about T cells in Graves' hyperthyroidism and ophthalmopathy.

The source material was peripheral blood mononuclear cells (PBMCs), sampled at new diagnosis, from a patient treated with antithyroid drugs. The receptor source for this set is a woman between 25 and 40 years old with Graves disease. Each CDR3 is given with its conserved first and last residue. Fields, in order: V gene, J gene, CDR3 protein.

TRBV28,TRBJ2-3,CASSLIDTDTQYF
TRBV2,TRBJ2-2,CASGASRETGELFF
TRBV20-1,TRBJ2-5,CSARDRARGETQYF
TRBV7-3,TRBJ2-2,CASSGMGALNTGELFF
TRBV12-3/TRBV12-4,TRBJ2-1,CASRPLLAPEGNEQFF
TRBV9,TRBJ2-3,CASSPPGTTADTQYF
TRBV12-3/TRBV12-4,TRBJ2-7,CASSFFGYEQYF
TRBV24-1,TRBJ2-2,CATSDPRTTPNTGELFF
TRBV12-3/TRBV12-4,TRBJ2-1,CASTSPVGYNEQFF
TRBV27,TRBJ2-5,CASSLRVSGGPHQETQYF
TRBV19,TRBJ2-3,CASRGGRRKDTQYF
TRBV20-1,TRBJ2-7,CSATTGMGGEQYF
TRBV20-1,TRBJ2-3,CSSRGLAVTDTQYF
TRBV12-3/TRBV12-4,TRBJ2-7,CASSPFQGWYEQYF
TRBV5-1,TRBJ2-1,CASSLGGASGKEQFF
TRBV9,TRBJ2-1,CASSMGLVYEQFF
TRBV10-1,TRBJ2-5,CASRKTGAETQYF
TRBV4-1,TRBJ2-1,CASSRSGGNEQFF
TRBV13,TRBJ1-5,CASSLGLDRGSNQPQHF
TRBV20-1,TRBJ2-1,CSARLLRRPGSYNEQFF
TRBV9,TRBJ1-1,CASSVGGQGLEAFF
TRBV20-1,TRBJ2-1,CSARRDEQFF
TRBV18,TRBJ2-3,CASSPPSTSGTQYF
TRBV7-2,TRBJ2-5,CASSLDWDISGEQDETQYF
TRBV7-3,TRBJ1-6,CASSFYRNSPLHF
TRBV27,TRBJ2-1,CASSTKNLAGGRYNEQFF
TRBV28,TRBJ2-3,CASSPPPRLRTDTQYF
TRBV24-1,TRBJ1-2,CATSDTGDYGYTF
TRBV7-8,TRBJ1-5,CASSLFPSSGRVDQPQHF
TRBV28,TRBJ2-2,CASSSPSGSGTGELFF
TRBV5-1,TRBJ2-3,CASSLVSGRGTDTQYF